One sample yielded the 5 T cell receptor beta chains listed below, sequenced in a study of CD8 T cells in Susac syndrome (dated by TCRdb to the late 2010s). The library was prepared using the immunoSEQ multiplex PCR assay. RNA was extracted using the RNeasy kit, and roughly 0.5 to 1 ug of the RNA was reverse transcribed with random hexamers. TCRdb reprocessing: public reads trimmed at Q25 with fastp, clones called with MiXCR, in-frame beta chains kept. Identical CDR3 proteins give one entry, which carries the most common genes and DNA. The sample table holds 170,000 or so distinct CDR3 sequences, of which roughly 94% were seen once. The ten largest account for approximately 0.099% of the sample. Source material: CD4+ T cells from PBMCs. All receptors derive from a human donor with Susac syndrome.

The chain has TRBV12-3 or TRBV12-4 and TRBJ2-1; no definite D call. The CDR3 runs 12 residues. Trimming removed 6 bases from V and 6 bases from J, with 9 bases in between. The CDR3 DNA reads TGTGCCAGCAGCAGGCTTCCCAATGAGCAGTTCTTC. Protein product: CASSRLPNEQFF.

The rearrangement joins TRBV24-1 to TRBJ1-5; the D gene is possibly TRBD1 (5 bases). V was clipped by 4 bases and J by 1 base, with 13 bases between them. The CDR3 consists of 16 residues. Per germline, CDR1 KGHDR and CDR2 SFDVKD. The CDR3 is CATSESGTTSNQPQHF. For the CDR3, the DNA is TGTGCCACCAGTGAATCCGGGACGACGAGCAATCAGCCCCAGCATTTT.

The chain recombines TRBV29-1 with TRBJ2-1; TRBD1 matches at 8 bases. The length of the CDR3 is 15 residues. The trim removed 5 bases at V and 6 bases at J, leaving 12 bases unmatched. The V gene's germline CDR1 is SQVTM and CDR2 ANQGSEA. This CDR3 reads CSVTEGPDRGNEQFF. DNA for the CDR3: TGCAGCGTTACAGAAGGCCCCGACAGGGGCAATGAGCAGTTCTTC.

The chain recombines TRBV20-1 with TRBJ1-6; 10 nucleotides line up with TRBD1. The V gene end was trimmed by 1 base and the J gene end by 9 bases; junction bases not matched to a gene: 6. This CDR3 contains 15 residues. Germline V CDR1 and CDR2: DFQATT, SNEGSKA (reference sequence). CDR3 nucleotides: TGCAGTGCTAGAGTCGAGGGACAGGGGCGTTCACCCCTCCACTTT. As protein: CSARVEGQGRSPLHF.

V usage is TRBV14 and J usage is TRBJ2-6; unclear D gene. Germline V lookup: CDR1 SGHDN, CDR2 FVKESK. The CDR3 covers 18 residues. Trimming left V 1 base short and J 2 bases short, with 15 bases between. The CDR3 loop reads CASSQGGTRWAGANVLTF. The CDR3 DNA reads as TGTGCCAGCAGCCAAGGGGGAACCCGATGGGCTGGGGCCAACGTCCTGACTTTC.